The rows below give T cell receptor beta chains drawn from one sample of a study of cytomegalovirus exposure and HLA in healthy donors. TCRdb keeps only in-frame clones here, not all; method: immunoSEQ multiplex PCR. The sample lists under 170,000 clones, 60% to 70% occurring once. Sequencing used PBMCs. These receptors all stem from a woman in her sixties or seventies in good health and CMV-seropositive. The CDR3 runs from the conserved cysteine through the conserved F or W. The order of the fields is V gene, J gene, clone size, D gene, CDR3 protein, CDR3 DNA. D genes are given only for firm matches. Clone size is given for some rows only: seen once, a few or many times, or a class if the clone is expanded.

TRBV7-9,TRBJ2-5,NA,NA,CASSRSGQETQYF,TGTGCCAGCAGCCGAAGCGGCCAAGAGACCCAGTACTTC
TRBV28,TRBJ2-1,NA,NA,CASSGGPYNEQFF,TGTGCCAGCAGTGGAGGACCTTACAATGAGCAGTTCTTC
TRBV7-9,TRBJ1-3,NA,TRBD1,CASSRQGWGNTIYF,TGTGCCAGCAGCCGACAGGGATGGGGAAACACCATATATTTT
TRBV11-1,TRBJ2-7,NA,NA,CASSPTKYEQYF,TGTGCCAGCAGCCCTACTAAGTACGAGCAGTACTTC
TRBV2,TRBJ2-7,NA,NA,CASSEAYYEQYF,TGTGCCAGCAGTGAAGCCTATTACGAGCAGTACTTC
TRBV2,TRBJ1-6,once,NA,CASSLLTSRPLHF,TGTGCCAGCAGTTTACTGACAAGCAGGCCCCTCCACTTT
TRBV28,TRBJ1-5,NA,TRBD1,CASSQTGPEDQPQHF,TGCGCCAGCAGTCAGACAGGGCCCGAGGATCAGCCCCAGCATTTT
TRBV14,TRBJ1-1,NA,NA,CASSRGQSNTEAFF,TGTGCCAGCAGCCGCGGACAGTCGAACACTGAAGCTTTCTTT
TRBV2,TRBJ1-2,NA,TRBD1,CASSGQGSNYGYTF,TGTGCCAGCAGTGGACAGGGGTCTAACTATGGCTACACCTTC
TRBV9,TRBJ2-7,NA,NA,CASSLTPDGGEQYF,TGTGCCAGCAGCTTAACCCCTGACGGAGGGGAGCAGTACTTC
TRBV15,TRBJ1-1,NA,TRBD1,CATSREKGANTEAFF,TGTGCCACCAGCAGAGAGAAGGGGGCGAACACTGAAGCTTTCTTT
TRBV4-3,TRBJ1-5,NA,TRBD1,CASSRGTGLHQPQHF,TGCGCCAGCAGCCGCGGGACAGGGCTTCATCAGCCCCAGCATTTT
TRBV19,TRBJ1-2,few,TRBD1,CASSPHRTGGNYGYTF,TGTGCCAGTAGTCCTCATAGGACAGGGGGGAACTATGGCTACACCTTC
TRBV5-1,TRBJ2-7,NA,NA,CASRKAASASSYEQYF,TGCGCCAGCAGGAAGGCGGCTAGCGCGAGCTCCTACGAGCAGTACTTC
TRBV5-4,TRBJ1-2,NA,NA,CASSLVVGGHYGYTF,TGTGCCAGCAGCTTGGTCGTGGGCGGGCACTATGGCTACACCTTC
TRBV5-1,TRBJ2-1,NA,TRBD2,CASIGLAGESTYNEQFF,TGCGCCAGCATTGGGCTAGCGGGAGAGTCGACCTACAATGAGCAGTTCTTC
TRBV28,TRBJ1-2,NA,NA,CASSSQGVYLPNYGYTF,TGTGCCAGCAGTTCACAGGGAGTTTATCTCCCTAACTATGGCTACACCTTC
TRBV5-1,TRBJ1-1,NA,TRBD1,CASSRQGGDTEAFF,TGCGCCAGCAGCCGTCAGGGGGGTGACACTGAAGCTTTCTTT
TRBV21-1,TRBJ2-1,many,NA,CAPDPSDNEQFF,TGTGCCCCGGATCCTAGCGACAATGAGCAGTTCTTC